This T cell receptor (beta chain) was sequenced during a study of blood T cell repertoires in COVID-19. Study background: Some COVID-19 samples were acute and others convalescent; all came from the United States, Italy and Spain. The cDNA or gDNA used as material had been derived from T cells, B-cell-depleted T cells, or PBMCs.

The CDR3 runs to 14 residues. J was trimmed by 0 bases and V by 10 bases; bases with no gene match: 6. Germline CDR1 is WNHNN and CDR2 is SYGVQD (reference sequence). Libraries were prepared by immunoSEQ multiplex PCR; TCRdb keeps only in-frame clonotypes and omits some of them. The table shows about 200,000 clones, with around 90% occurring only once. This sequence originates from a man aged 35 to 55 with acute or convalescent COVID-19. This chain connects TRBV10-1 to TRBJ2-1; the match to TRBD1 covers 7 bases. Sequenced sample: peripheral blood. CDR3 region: CATDRTSSYNEQFF. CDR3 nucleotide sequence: TGCGCCACGGACAGGACAAGCTCCTACAATGAGCAGTTCTTC.